One T cell receptor (beta chain) is described in this entry. Authors' processing steps: Amplifying reference gene primers gave estimates of nucleated cell counts. The table came from immunoSEQ multiplex PCR; TCRdb's copy has only in-frame clones and leaves some out. Clonal size and the V and J genes are those of that table, whereas D and trimming came from the DNA. The sample contains 200,000 or so clones, around four fifths of which appear only once. This specimen comes from a study of blood T cell repertoires in COVID-19. Study context: Samples of COVID-19 (acute and convalescent) were obtained from the United States, Italy and Spain. Sample material is recorded as cDNA or gDNA derived from T cells, B-cell-depleted T cells, or PBMCs.

Germline CDR1 MNHEY, CDR2 SVGAGI. The CDR3 consists of 14 residues. The V gene lost 5 bases and the J gene lost 1 base, with 11 bases spanning the gap. The chain combines TRBV6-5 with TRBJ1-1; D is ambiguous. The TCR comes from a human donor with acute or convalescent COVID-19. The donor label of this sample is uncertain. The sequenced sample was peripheral blood. The DNA for the CDR3 is TGTGCCAGCAGTAAAATCATCGGGAACACTGAAGCTTTCTTT. Its translation: CASSKIIGNTEAFF.